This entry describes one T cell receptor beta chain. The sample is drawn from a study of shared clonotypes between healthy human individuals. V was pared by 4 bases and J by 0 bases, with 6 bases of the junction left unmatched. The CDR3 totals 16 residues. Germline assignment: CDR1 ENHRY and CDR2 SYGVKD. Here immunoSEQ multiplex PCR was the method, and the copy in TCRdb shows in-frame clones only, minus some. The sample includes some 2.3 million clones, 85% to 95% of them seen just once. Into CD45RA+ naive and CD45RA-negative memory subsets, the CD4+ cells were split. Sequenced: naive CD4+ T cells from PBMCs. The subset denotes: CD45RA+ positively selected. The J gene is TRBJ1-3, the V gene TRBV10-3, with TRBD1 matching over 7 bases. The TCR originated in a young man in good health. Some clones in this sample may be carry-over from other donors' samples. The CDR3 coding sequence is TGTGCCATCAGTGTCGGACAGGTGCACTCTGGAAACACCATATATTTT. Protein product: CAISVGQVHSGNTIYF.